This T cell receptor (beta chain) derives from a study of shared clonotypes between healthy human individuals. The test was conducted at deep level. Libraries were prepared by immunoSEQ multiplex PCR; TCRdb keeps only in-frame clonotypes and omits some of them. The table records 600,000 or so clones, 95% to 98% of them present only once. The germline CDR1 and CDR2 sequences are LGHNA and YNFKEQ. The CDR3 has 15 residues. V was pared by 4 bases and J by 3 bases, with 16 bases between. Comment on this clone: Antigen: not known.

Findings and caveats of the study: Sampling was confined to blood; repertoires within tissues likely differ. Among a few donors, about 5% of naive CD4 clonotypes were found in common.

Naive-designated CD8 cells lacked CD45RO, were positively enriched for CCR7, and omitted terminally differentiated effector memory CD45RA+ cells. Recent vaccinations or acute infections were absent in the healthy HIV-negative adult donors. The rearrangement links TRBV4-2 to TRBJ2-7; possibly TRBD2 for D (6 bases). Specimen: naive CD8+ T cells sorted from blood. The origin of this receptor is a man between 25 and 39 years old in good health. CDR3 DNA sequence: TGTGCCAGCAGCCTAGAAGCGGGTGGGAACTACGAGCAGTACTTC. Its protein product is CASSLEAGGNYEQYF.